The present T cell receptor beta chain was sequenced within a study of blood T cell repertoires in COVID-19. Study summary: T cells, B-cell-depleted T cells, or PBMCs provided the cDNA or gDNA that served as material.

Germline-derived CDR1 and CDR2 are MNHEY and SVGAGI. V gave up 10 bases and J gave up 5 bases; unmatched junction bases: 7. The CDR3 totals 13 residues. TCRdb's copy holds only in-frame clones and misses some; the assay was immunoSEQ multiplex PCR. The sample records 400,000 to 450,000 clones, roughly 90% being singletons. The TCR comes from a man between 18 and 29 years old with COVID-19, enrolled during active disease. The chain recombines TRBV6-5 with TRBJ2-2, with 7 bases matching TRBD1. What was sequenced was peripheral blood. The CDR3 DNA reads TGTGCCACCCTAGGGACAGCTACCGGGGAGCTGTTTTTT. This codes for CATLGTATGELFF.